The T cell receptor beta chain under discussion was sequenced for a study of CD8 T cells in Susac syndrome. The RNA input was 0.5 to 1 ug, and it was reverse transcribed with random hexamers. Amplification of TCR beta CDR3 by immunoSEQ multiplex PCR spanned 54 Vbeta and 13 Jbeta. TCRdb used MiXCR to reprocess the immunoSEQ multiplex PCR reads, holding one entry per CDR3 protein. The table records 95,000 to 150,000 distinct CDR3 sequences, over 90% of them present only once. V was clipped by 5 bases and J by 6 bases, with 10 bases between them. This CDR3 is built from 11 residues. CDR1 is SQVTM, CDR2 ANQGSEA, per germline. The authors carried out high-throughput sequencing of TCR beta. They applied it to CD8+ and CD4+ T cells obtained from blood. Fulfillment of recently defined diagnostic criteria for definite or probable disease was shown by the patients with Susac syndrome. TEMRA cells were enriched by FACS, and CD4+ and CD8+ T cells were negatively isolated.

Sequencing used CD4+ T cells from PBMCs. This TCR derives from a human donor with Susac syndrome. The chain employs TRBV29-1 and TRBJ1-1; D is perhaps TRBD1 (5 bases). The CDR3 sequence: CSVISGSEAFF. In nucleotides, the CDR3 is TGCAGCGTTATTTCAGGGTCTGAAGCTTTCTTT.